Listed here are 14 T cell receptor beta chains from one sample, sequenced in a study of blood T cell repertoires in COVID-19 (dated by TCRdb to about 2020). The method was the immunoSEQ multiplex PCR assay. TCRdb's version of the immuneACCESS table is confined to in-frame rearrangements and falls short of the full clone set. An unresolved V gene accounts for under half of the shortfall where checked; the remainder is of unknown origin. The sample profile shows 20,000 to 25,000 clones; approximately 91% of them were found once. The ten largest clones represent around 3.1% of the sample. Material for sequencing was peripheral blood. The receptor set was obtained from a woman in her 70s with active COVID-19.

The chain joins TRBV6-2 or TRBV6-3 to TRBJ2-7; 7 bases line up with TRBD1. Trimming at V came to 4 bases and at J to 6 bases, leaving 9 bases not matched to a gene. This CDR3 is 14 amino acids long. Germline assignment: CDR1 MNHEY and CDR2 SVGEGT. The CDR3 protein is CASSLTGEVAEQYF. CDR3 DNA sequence: TGTGCCAGCAGTTTAACAGGGGAAGTAGCCGAGCAGTACTTC.

The J gene is TRBJ2-3, the V gene TRBV11-1; 9 nucleotides match TRBD1. The CDR3 consists of 16 residues. CDR1 SGHAT and CDR2 FQDESV come from the germline V gene (reference sequence). The V and J ends lost 4 bases and 6 bases, in that order; junction bases with no gene match: 11. In nucleotides, the CDR3 is TGTGCCAGCAGCTCTCTTTCGGACAGGGGTCTCGATACGCAGTATTTT. It translates to CASSSLSDRGLDTQYF.

J is TRBJ2-1 and V is TRBV7-9, with 12 bases matching TRBD2. This CDR3 spans 18 amino acids. Germline V gives CDR1 SEHNR, CDR2 FQNEAQ (reference sequence). The J segment lost 0 bases and the V segment lost 4 bases, leaving 7 bases of the junction unmatched. The CDR3 DNA is TGTGCCAGCAGCTCCACTAGCGGGAGGCCTCGCTCCTACAATGAGCAGTTCTTC. This encodes CASSSTSGRPRSYNEQFF.

The chain recombines TRBV20-1 with TRBJ1-5; D is perhaps TRBD1 (5 bases). Germline V lookup: CDR1 DFQATT, CDR2 SNEGSKA (reference sequence). The CDR3 extends over 11 amino acids. Trimming took off 5 bases at V and 4 bases at J, with 6 bases between the two ends. CDR3 amino acids: CSASGNQPQHF. CDR3 nucleotides: TGCAGTGCTTCAGGGAATCAGCCCCAGCATTTT.

The chain couples TRBV5-1 to TRBJ1-2; D is perhaps TRBD1 (5 bases). Deletions cut 6 bases from V and 8 bases from J, with 14 bases between. The germline V gene has CDR1 SGHRS and CDR2 YFSETQ. This CDR3 contains 12 residues. The CDR3 DNA reads TGCGCCAGCACCTGGGAGGGGTCAGGCTACACCTTC. Protein: CASTWEGSGYTF.

This sequence joins TRBV5-4 and TRBJ2-5, with 9 bases aligning to TRBD1. Trimming took 3 bases from V and 4 from J; bases not matched to a gene: 4. This CDR3 is built from 14 residues. In germline, CDR1 is SGHNT, CDR2 YYREEE (reference sequence). In nucleotides, the CDR3 is TGTGCCAGCAGCTATACAGGGGGCGGAGAGACCCAGTACTTC. It codes for CASSYTGGGETQYF.

Relative to its sample, this clone is medium-sized. This chain connects TRBV7-2 to TRBJ1-5; no clear D. Trimming pared 4 bases from V and 4 bases from J, leaving 8 bases between. This CDR3 contains 13 residues. Germline CDR1 reads SGHTA; CDR2 reads FQGNSA. As DNA, the CDR3 is TGTGCCAGCAGCTCAGATTTGAATCAGCCCCAGCATTTT. It codes for CASSSDLNQPQHF.

The count of this clone is one. The gene calls are TRBV4-1 and TRBJ2-7; D possibly corresponds to TRBD2 (7 bases). With 4 bases removed from V and 2 bases from J, the gap between germline ends came to 21 bases. This CDR3 spans 17 amino acids. The germline V gene has CDR1 MGHRA and CDR2 YSYEKL. In DNA, the CDR3 is TGCGCCAGCAGCCCCCGAGGATTGGGGGCGGGAGCCTACGAGCAGTACTTC. It encodes CASSPRGLGAGAYEQYF.

The V gene is TRBV5-6, the J gene TRBJ2-5; 7 nucleotides align to TRBD1. V gave up 3 bases and J gave up 5 bases; unmatched junction bases: 4. The CDR3 runs 13 residues. Germline CDR1 and CDR2: SGHDT and YYEEEE. The CDR3 DNA reads as TGTGCCAGCAGCTCGACAGGGTCCGAGACCCAGTACTTC. Its protein product is CASSSTGSETQYF.

V gene TRBV19 combines with J gene TRBJ1-1; D might be TRBD1 (5 bases). This CDR3 is 14 amino acids long. Trimming pared 5 bases from V and 6 bases from J, leaving 16 bases between. The V gene's germline CDR1 is LNHDA and CDR2 SQIVND (reference sequence). CDR3 nucleotides: TGTGCCAGTAGTGCCCAGGGAGGCACCGCTGAAGCTTTCTTT. Translation: CASSAQGGTAEAFF.

The rearrangement links TRBV11-1 to TRBJ1-1; TRBD1 matches 9 bases. The germline gives CDR1 SGHAT, CDR2 FQDESV (reference sequence). This CDR3 is built from 16 residues. With V trimmed by 3 bases and J by 0 bases, 5 bases remained unmatched. The CDR3 loop is CASSFNGQGMNTEAFF. CDR3 in DNA: TGTGCCAGCAGCTTCAACGGACAGGGGATGAACACTGAAGCTTTCTTT.

This chain connects TRBV24-1 to TRBJ2-7; tentative D call: TRBD1 (5 bases). Trimming shortened V by 3 bases and J by 3 bases, and 14 bases separated the two germline ends. CDR3 length: 15 amino acids. Germline V gene data show CDR1 as KGHDR and CDR2 as SFDVKD. This CDR3 is CATSDPPRGFYEQYF. In DNA, the CDR3 is TGTGCCACCAGTGATCCACCAAGGGGCTTCTACGAGCAGTACTTC.

The genes are TRBV28 and TRBJ2-7, with no clear D. CDR1 and CDR2 (germline): MDHEN, SYDVKM. This CDR3 spans 13 amino acids. Trimming took off 6 bases at V and 4 bases at J, with 13 bases between the two ends. CDR3 in DNA: TGTGCCAGCAGGCGCCGGGTCCTGTACGAGCAGTACTTC. Its translation: CASRRRVLYEQYF.

The V and J genes are TRBV6-5 and TRBJ1-5; 8 bases align to TRBD1. Trimming cost V 10 bases and J 4 bases; bases outside gene matches: 12. Per the germline V gene, CDR1 is MNHEY and CDR2 is SVGAGI. CDR3 size: 15 residues. The CDR3 DNA follows: TGTGCCACTCGGGGGAGGACAGGGCATAATCAGCCCCAGCATTTT. Protein: CATRGRTGHNQPQHF.